This T cell receptor beta chain appears in the sequencing data of a study of cytomegalovirus exposure and HLA in healthy donors. Both 60 Vbeta primers and 13 Jbeta primers went into the PCR. Here immunoSEQ multiplex PCR was the method, and the copy in TCRdb shows in-frame clones only, minus some. The data contain about 99,000 clones, 75% to 80% of them singletons. V was pared by 4 bases and J by 2 bases, with 9 bases between. Germline assignment: CDR1 SGHTA and CDR2 FQGTGA. The CDR3 length is 14 residues. The TCR was taken from a man aged 55 to 70 in good health and CMV-seropositive. The chain combines TRBV7-3 with TRBJ2-1; D is undetermined. The sequenced sample was PBMCs. CDR3 sequence reads: CASSSIETYNEQFF. The CDR3 DNA reads as TGTGCCAGCAGCTCCATTGAGACCTACAATGAGCAGTTCTTC.